This T cell receptor beta chain appears in the sequencing data of a study of blood T cell repertoires in COVID-19. Study as a whole: Samples came from the United States, Italy and Spain, spanning acute and convalescent COVID-19. From T cells, B-cell-depleted T cells, or PBMCs came the material, which was cDNA or gDNA.

Original data processing: Amplification from reference gene primers served as the basis for estimated nucleated cell counts. The repertoire was sequenced with immunoSEQ multiplex PCR; TCRdb's copy has only in-frame clones and lacks some. The D gene and trimming were derived from the DNA, and the V and J assignments and clone size from that table. This table holds 200,000 or so clones, 60% to 80% found once. Trimming shortened V by 2 bases and J by 8 bases, and 7 bases separated the two germline ends. Germline CDR1 SEHNR, CDR2 FQNEAQ (reference sequence). The CDR3 is 13 residues long. V is TRBV7-9 and J is TRBJ1-6; D gene unclear. Sequenced sample: peripheral blood. The source is a man in his sixties with active or convalescent COVID-19. The CDR3 here is CASSLLTDSPLHF. The CDR3 DNA follows: TGTGCCAGCAGCTTATTAACGGATTCACCCCTCCACTTT.